This T cell receptor (beta chain) was sequenced in a study of regulatory T cells in long-lasting Graves disease. Study summary: Over-5-year antithyroid drug use with positive TSH receptor antibodies defined persistent Graves' disease in the study. Study findings and constraints: It was peripheral blood alone, not thyroid tissue, that was studied. Accuracy may have suffered from the small sample size.

This clonotype was picked up many times. As yet, its antigen is unknown. The CDR3 is made up of 15 amino acids. Trimming stripped 2 bases from V and 5 bases from J, with 15 bases between. Germline V gene lookup returns CDR1 MDHEN and CDR2 SYDVKM. Time point reported: persistent/refractory GD, antithyroid drugs over 5 years with positive TRAb. Extracted PBMC RNA gave rise to the TCR library. Building of the TCR beta libraries involved iRepertoire HTBI primers and Arm-PCR of CDR3 regions. MiXCR, run by TCRdb on the multiplex PCR reads, gives a single entry per CDR3 protein. Here the sample spans 650,000 to 850,000 distinct CDR3 sequences, about 32% being singletons.

The sequence came from a female donor with Graves disease. The sample in question was peripheral blood mononuclear cells (PBMCs), obtained when the disease was refractory, from a patient treated with antithyroid drugs. The genes are TRBV28 and TRBJ1-2, with D perhaps matching TRBD1 (6 bases). CDR3 residues: CASSLDDRRKYGYTF. CDR3 bases: TGTGCCAGCAGTTTAGACGACAGGAGAAAGTATGGCTACACCTTC.